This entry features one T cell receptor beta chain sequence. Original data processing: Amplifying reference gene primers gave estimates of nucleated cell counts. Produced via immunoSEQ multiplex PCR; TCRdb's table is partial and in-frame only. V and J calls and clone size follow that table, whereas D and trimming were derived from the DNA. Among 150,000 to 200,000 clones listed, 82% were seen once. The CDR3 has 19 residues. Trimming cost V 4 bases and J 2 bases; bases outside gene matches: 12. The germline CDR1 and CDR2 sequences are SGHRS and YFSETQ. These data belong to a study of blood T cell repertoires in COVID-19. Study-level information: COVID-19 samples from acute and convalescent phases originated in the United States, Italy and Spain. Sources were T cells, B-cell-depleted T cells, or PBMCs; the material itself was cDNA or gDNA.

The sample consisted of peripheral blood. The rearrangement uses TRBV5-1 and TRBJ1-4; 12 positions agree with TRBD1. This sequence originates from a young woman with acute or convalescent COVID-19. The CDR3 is CASSAPGTGGAGTNEKLFF. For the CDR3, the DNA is TGCGCCAGCAGCGCCCCCGGGACAGGGGGCGCAGGCACTAATGAAAAACTGTTTTTT. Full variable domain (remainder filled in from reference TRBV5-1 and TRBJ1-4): KAGVTQTPRYLIKTRGQQVTLSCSPISGHRSVSWYQQTPGQGLQFLFEYFSETQRNKGNFPGRFSGRQFSNSRSEMNVSTLELGDSALYLCASSAPGTGGAGTNEKLFFGSGTQLSVL.